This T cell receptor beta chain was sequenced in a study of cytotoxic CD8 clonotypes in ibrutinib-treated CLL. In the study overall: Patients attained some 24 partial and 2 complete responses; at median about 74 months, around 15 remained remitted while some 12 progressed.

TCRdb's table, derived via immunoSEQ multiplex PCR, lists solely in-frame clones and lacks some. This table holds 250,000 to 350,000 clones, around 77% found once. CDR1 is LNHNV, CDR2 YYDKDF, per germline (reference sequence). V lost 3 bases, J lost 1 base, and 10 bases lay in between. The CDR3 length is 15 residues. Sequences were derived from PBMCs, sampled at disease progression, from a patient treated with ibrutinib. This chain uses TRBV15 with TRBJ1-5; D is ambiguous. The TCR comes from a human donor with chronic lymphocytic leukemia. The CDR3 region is CATSSRRVSNQPQHF. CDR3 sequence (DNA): TGTGCCACCAGCAGTCGAAGGGTGAGCAATCAGCCCCAGCATTTT.